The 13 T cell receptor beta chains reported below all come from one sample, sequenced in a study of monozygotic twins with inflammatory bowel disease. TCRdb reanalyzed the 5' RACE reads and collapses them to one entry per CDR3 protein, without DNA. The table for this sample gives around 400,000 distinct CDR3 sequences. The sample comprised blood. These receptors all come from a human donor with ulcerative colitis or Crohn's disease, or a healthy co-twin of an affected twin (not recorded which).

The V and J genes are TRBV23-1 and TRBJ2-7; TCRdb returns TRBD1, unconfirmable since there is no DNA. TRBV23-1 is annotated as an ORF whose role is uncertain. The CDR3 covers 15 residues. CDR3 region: CASSHTGESSYEQYF.

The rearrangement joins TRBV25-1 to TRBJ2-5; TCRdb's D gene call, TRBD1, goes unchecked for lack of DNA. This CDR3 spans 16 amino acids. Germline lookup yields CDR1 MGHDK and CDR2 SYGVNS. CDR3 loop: CASMPLAGQAQETQYF.

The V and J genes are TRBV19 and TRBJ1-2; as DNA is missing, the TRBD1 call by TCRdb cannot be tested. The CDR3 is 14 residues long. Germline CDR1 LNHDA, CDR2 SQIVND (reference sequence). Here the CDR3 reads CASSRRTGNYGYTF.

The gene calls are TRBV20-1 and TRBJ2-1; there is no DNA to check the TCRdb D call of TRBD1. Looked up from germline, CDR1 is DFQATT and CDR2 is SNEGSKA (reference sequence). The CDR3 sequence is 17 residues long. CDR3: CSATLKKVGGSYNEQFF.

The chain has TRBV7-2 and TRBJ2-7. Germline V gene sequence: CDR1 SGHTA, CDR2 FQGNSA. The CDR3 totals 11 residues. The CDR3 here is CASSKSYEQYF.

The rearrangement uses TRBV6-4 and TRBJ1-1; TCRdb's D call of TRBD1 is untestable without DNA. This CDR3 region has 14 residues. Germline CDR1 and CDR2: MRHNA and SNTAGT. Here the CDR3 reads CASRAGTLNTEAFF.

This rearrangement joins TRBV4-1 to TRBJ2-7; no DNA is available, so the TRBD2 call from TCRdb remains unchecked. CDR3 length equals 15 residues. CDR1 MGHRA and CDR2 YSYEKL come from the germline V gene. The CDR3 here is CASSQYQRESYEQYF.

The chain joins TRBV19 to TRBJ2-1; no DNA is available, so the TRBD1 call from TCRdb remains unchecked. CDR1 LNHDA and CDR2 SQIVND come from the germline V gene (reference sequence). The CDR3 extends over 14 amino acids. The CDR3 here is CASSIGTIYNEQFF.

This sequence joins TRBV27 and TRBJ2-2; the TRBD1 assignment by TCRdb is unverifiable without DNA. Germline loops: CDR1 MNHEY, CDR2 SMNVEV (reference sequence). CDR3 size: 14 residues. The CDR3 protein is CASRETGFTGELFF.

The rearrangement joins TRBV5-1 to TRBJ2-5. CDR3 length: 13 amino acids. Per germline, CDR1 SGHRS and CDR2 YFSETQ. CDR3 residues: CASSLGSQETQYF. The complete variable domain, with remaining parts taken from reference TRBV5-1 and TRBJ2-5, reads KAGVTQTPRYLIKTRGQQVTLSCSPISGHRSVSWYQQTPGQGLQFLFEYFSETQRNKGNFPGRFSGRQFSNSRSEMNVSTLELGDSALYLCASSLGSQETQYFGPGTRLLVL.

Here the CDR3 reads CASSLWRTYEQYF. The V and J genes are TRBV7-2 and TRBJ2-7. There are 13 residues in the CDR3. Germline V gives CDR1 SGHTA, CDR2 FQGNSA.

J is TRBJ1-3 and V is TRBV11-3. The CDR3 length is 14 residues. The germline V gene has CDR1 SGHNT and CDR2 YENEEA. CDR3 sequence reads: CASSSPPEDNTIYF.

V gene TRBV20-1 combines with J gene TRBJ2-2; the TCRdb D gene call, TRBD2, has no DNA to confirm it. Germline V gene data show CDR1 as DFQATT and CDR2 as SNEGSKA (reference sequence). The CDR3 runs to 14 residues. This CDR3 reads CSAARTSGTGELFF.